The clone carrying this T cell receptor beta chain was recorded a few times. Its antigen is currently unknown. This record belongs to a study of T-cell memory formation after mild COVID-19. Study results and caveats: Later expanders leaned toward CD4+, whereas clones contracting from day 15 to 85 were balanced CD4/CD8. The main location of contracting CD4+ clones was CM and EM, and that of contracting CD8+ clones was EMRA.

TCRdb analysed the 5' RACE reads with MiXCR anew, one entry per CDR3 protein. The data show 380,000 or so distinct CDR3 sequences, with approximately 13% seen just once and 22% held by the top ten. Material for sequencing was PBMCs or a T cell subset sorted from them (not recorded which). This TCR was recovered from a man younger than 30 who had mild COVID-19 (a few samples of this study predate the infection). Cell type and time point are not known.

The CDR3, as DNA: TGTGCCAGCAGAGAGACCGGGACAGTGGGTAGCTCGGCCAAAAACATTCAGTACTTC. Protein product: CASRETGTVGSSAKNIQYF. The rearrangement joins TRBV6-6 to TRBJ2-4; 7 positions match TRBD1. The CDR3 consists of 19 residues. Germline V gene data show CDR1 as MNHNY and CDR2 as SVGAGI (reference sequence). V lost 6 bases and J lost 1; bases outside the gene matches: 18.